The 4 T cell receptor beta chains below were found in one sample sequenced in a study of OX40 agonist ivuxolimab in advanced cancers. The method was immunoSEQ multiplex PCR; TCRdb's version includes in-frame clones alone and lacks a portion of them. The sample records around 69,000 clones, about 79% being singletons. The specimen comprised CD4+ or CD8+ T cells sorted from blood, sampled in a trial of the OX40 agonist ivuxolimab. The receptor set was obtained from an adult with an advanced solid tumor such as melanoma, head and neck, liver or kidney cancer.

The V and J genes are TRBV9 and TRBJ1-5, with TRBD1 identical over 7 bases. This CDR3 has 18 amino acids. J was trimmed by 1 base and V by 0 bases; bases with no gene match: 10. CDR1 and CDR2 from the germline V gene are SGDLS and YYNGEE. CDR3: CASSVVSLRGLSNQPQHF. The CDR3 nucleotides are TGTGCCAGCAGCGTAGTTTCCTTGAGGGGGCTAAGCAATCAGCCCCAGCATTTT.

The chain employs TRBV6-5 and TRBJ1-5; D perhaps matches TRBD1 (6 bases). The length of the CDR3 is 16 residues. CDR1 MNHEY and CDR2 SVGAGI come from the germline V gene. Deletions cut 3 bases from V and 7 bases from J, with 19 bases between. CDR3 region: CASSYGRDRNIQPQHF. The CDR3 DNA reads TGTGCCAGCAGTTATGGAAGAGACAGGAATATACAGCCCCAGCATTTT.

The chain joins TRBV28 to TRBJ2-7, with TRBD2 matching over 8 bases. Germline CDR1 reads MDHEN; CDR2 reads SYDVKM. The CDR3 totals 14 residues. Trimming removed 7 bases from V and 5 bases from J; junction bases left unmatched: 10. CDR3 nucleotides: TGTGCCAGCACCGCCCCGGGGGGGCTCCACGAGCAGTACTTC. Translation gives CASTAPGGLHEQYF.

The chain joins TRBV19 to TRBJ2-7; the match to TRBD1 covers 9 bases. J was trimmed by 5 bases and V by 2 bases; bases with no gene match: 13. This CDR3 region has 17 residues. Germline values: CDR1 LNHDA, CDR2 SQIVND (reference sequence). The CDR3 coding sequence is TGTGCCAGTAGTATACTGAGTACCGGGACAGGGTTGAACGAGCAGTACTTC. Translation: CASSILSTGTGLNEQYF.